The clone carrying this TCR beta chain was seen just once. The antigen is not known. These data belong to a study of shared clonotypes between healthy human individuals. The test was conducted at deep level. Sorted-subset replicate PCR reactions contained around 220 ng DNA, corresponding to approximately 30,000 T cell genomes. TCRdb's table, derived via immunoSEQ multiplex PCR, lists solely in-frame clones and lacks some. The table shows approximately 1.4 million clones, with 98% occurring only once. Broader study findings: Sharing across four donors was highest in naive CD4 (around 5%) and lowest in memory CD8 (roughly 0.4%).

The sample was naive CD4+ T cells sorted from blood. Described subset: CD45RA+ positively selected. The source is a man younger than 40 in good health.

CDR3 in DNA: TGTGCCAGCAGCTCGACAGGGGGCGTGAAGGATACGCAGTATTTT. Protein product: CASSSTGGVKDTQYF. The rearrangement joins TRBV28 to TRBJ2-3; 10 nucleotides align to TRBD1. The CDR3 is made up of 15 amino acids. V lost 6 bases, J lost 6 bases, and 9 bases stayed unmatched. Germline values: CDR1 MDHEN, CDR2 SYDVKM. Full variable domain (outside the CDR3, taken from reference TRBV28 and TRBJ2-3): DVKVTQSSRYLVKRTGEKVFLECVQDMDHENMFWYRQDPGLGLRLIYFSYDVKMKEKGDIPEGYSVSREKKERFSLILESASTNQTSMYLCASSSTGGVKDTQYFGPGTRLTVL.